This T cell receptor beta chain appears in the sequencing data of a study of control samples from healthy donors and cancer patients. With respect to this clone: Other nucleotide sequences from this sample produce the same CDR3.

This CDR3 has 15 amino acids. Germline CDR1 and CDR2: KGHSH and LQKENI. V was cut by 4 bases and J by 5 bases, with 17 bases left in between. The table came from immunoSEQ multiplex PCR; TCRdb's copy has only in-frame clones and leaves some out. The sample has some 150,000 clones, just over 90% seen once. What was sequenced was blood. The TCR originated in a woman aged 55-69 years in good health. The chain carries TRBV18 and TRBJ2-5, with D perhaps being TRBD1 or TRBD2 (5 bases each). For the CDR3, the DNA is TGTGCCAGCTCACAACCGGGGCCTAGGAGGGAGACCCAGTACTTC. Amino acids: CASSQPGPRRETQYF.